These 30 T cell receptor beta chains originate from one sample sequenced in a study of tissue T cells after allogeneic stem cell transplantation. This research-autopsy study prospectively enrolled adult allogeneic hematopoietic cell transplant recipients with steroid-refractory graft-versus-host disease. Using immunoSEQ multiplex PCR, the repertoire was profiled, and TCRdb retains in-frame clones only, with some absent. Here the sample spans 2,700 or so clones, about 71% being singletons. The sample consisted of colon tissue, taken at autopsy. The source of these receptors is an older male patient with steroid-refractory graft-versus-host disease after an allogeneic stem cell transplant. Some T cells may have originated in the graft donor.

This chain uses TRBV30 with TRBJ2-7; D ambiguous. Germline CDR1 reads GTSNPN; CDR2 reads SVGIG (reference sequence). Trimming cost V 3 bases and J 6 bases, with 15 bases left between them. The CDR3 is made up of 13 amino acids. The CDR3 spells CAWSPGYLGEQYF. In DNA form, the CDR3 reads TGTGCCTGGAGCCCCGGGTACCTCGGCGAGCAGTACTTC.

The CDR3 sequence is CASTGTADEAFF. Here the CDR3 DNA reads TGTGCCAGCACCGGGACAGCGGATGAAGCTTTCTTT. The V and J genes are TRBV2 and TRBJ1-1; 7 bases are shared with TRBD1. CDR1 is SNHLY and CDR2 is FYNNEI in the germline V gene. V gave up 7 bases and J gave up 7 bases; unmatched junction bases: 6. This CDR3 has 12 amino acids.

The V call is TRBV7-2, the J call TRBJ1-6; D unresolved. Germline CDR1 and CDR2: SGHTA and FQGNSA. The CDR3 totals 14 residues. Trimming pared 3 bases from V and 5 bases from J, leaving 8 bases between. The DNA for the CDR3 is TGTGCCAGCAGCTTCTTCACCGATAATTCACCCCTCCACTTT. This encodes CASSFFTDNSPLHF.

CDR3 nucleotides: TGCGCCAGCAGCCAAGAGGCAGGGGGCGAATCTTTCTATGGCTACACCTTC. Its translation is CASSQEAGGESFYGYTF. The chain recombines TRBV4-1 with TRBJ1-2; TRBD1 matches 8 bases. V shed 0 bases and J 4 bases; nucleotides not matched to a gene: 10. CDR3 length: 17 amino acids. Germline V gives CDR1 MGHRA, CDR2 YSYEKL.

Comments on this clone: The junction departs from the called germline gene at one end, perhaps through a read error. The CDR3 nucleotides are TGTGCAAGCAGCTTGCTCGACACTGAAGCTTTCTTT. Protein sequence: CASSLLDTEAFF. The V call is TRBV5-6, the J call TRBJ1-1; no definite D call. Per germline, CDR1 SGHDT and CDR2 YYEEEE. The CDR3 spans 12 residues.

The rearrangement joins TRBV4-2 to TRBJ1-3, with a possible D match to TRBD1 (5 bases). The V gene lost 0 bases and the J gene lost 3 bases, with 12 bases spanning the gap. The CDR3 consists of 16 residues. In germline, CDR1 is LGHNA, CDR2 YNFKEQ. The CDR3 coding sequence is TGTGCCAGCAGCCAAGATTCGGGGGAGGGTGGAAACACCATATATTTT. This translates into CASSQDSGEGGNTIYF.

A few counts support this clone. The chain combines TRBV29-1 with TRBJ2-1; D is ambiguous. This CDR3 is built from 13 residues. The V and J ends lost 4 bases and 4 bases respectively, with 11 bases between them. Germline loops: CDR1 SQVTM, CDR2 ANQGSEA. In DNA form, the CDR3 reads TGCAGCGTTGGCGGTTTAGATTACAATGAGCAGTTCTTC. This translates into CSVGGLDYNEQFF.

V and J are TRBV19 and TRBJ2-1, with 8 positions matching TRBD1. Germline V lookup: CDR1 LNHDA, CDR2 SQIVND (reference sequence). The CDR3 spans 18 residues. J gave up 0 bases and V 5 bases, and 12 bases lay outside the gene matches. The CDR3 bases are TGTGCCAGTAGTTATGGGACAGGTTACCCCAGCTCCTACAATGAGCAGTTCTTC. This codes for CASSYGTGYPSSYNEQFF.

The rearrangement links TRBV7-2 to TRBJ2-1, with 13 bases that match TRBD2. CDR3 length equals 16 residues. V dropped 1 base and J dropped 8; count of bases not matched to a gene: 5. The germline V gene encodes CDR1 SGHTA and CDR2 FQGNSA. As DNA, the CDR3 is TGTGCCAGCAGCTTAGGATCACTAGCGGGGGGGCATGAGCAGTTCTTC. The encoded protein is CASSLGSLAGGHEQFF.

The V gene is TRBV28, the J gene TRBJ1-6; 11 bases are shared with TRBD1. V shed 6 bases and J 17 bases; nucleotides not matched to a gene: 12. The CDR3 length is 14 residues. Germline values: CDR1 MDHEN, CDR2 SYDVKM. The CDR3 sequence: CASSPGTGGLNVHF. CDR3 DNA sequence: TGTGCCAGCAGCCCGGGGACAGGGGGGCTGAATGTCCACTTT.

The genes are TRBV7-8 and TRBJ2-1; 8 positions match TRBD1. The CDR3 sequence is 15 residues long. V gave up 3 bases and J gave up 7 bases; unmatched junction bases: 8. Germline V gives CDR1 SGHVS, CDR2 FQNEAQ. The CDR3 nucleotides read TGTGCCAGCAGCTTGGCAGGGGGCGCGGGGAATGAGCAGTTCTTC. Residues: CASSLAGGAGNEQFF.

The CDR3 reads CAIRTGTGISGANVLTF. For the CDR3, the DNA is TGTGCCATCAGGACCGGGACAGGGATCTCTGGGGCCAACGTCCTGACTTTC. V usage is TRBV10-3 and J usage is TRBJ2-6; 9 bases are shared with TRBD1. The CDR3 spans 17 residues. V trimming: 6 bases; J trimming: 0 bases; junction bases outside the gene matches: 6. Germline values: CDR1 ENHRY, CDR2 SYGVKD.

This clone has just a few counts. This chain uses TRBV19 with TRBJ2-1, with 10 bases identical to TRBD1. This CDR3 has 12 residues. CDR1 is LNHDA and CDR2 is SQIVND in the germline V gene (reference sequence). V lost 10 bases to trimming and J lost 7 bases; unmatched junction nucleotides: 4. CDR3 in amino acids: CATGQGSNEQFF. CDR3 nucleotides: TGTGCCACGGGACAGGGGTCGAATGAGCAGTTCTTC.

As DNA, the CDR3 is TGTGCCAGCTCGGGACAAAGAAATGAAAAACTGTTTTTT. This translates into CASSGQRNEKLFF. The V and J genes are TRBV18 and TRBJ1-4; tentatively, D is TRBD1 (6 bases). Germline assignment: CDR1 KGHSH and CDR2 LQKENI. Trimming left V 6 bases short and J 5 bases short, with 10 bases between. This CDR3 is 13 amino acids long. Full variable domain (outside the CDR3, taken from reference TRBV18 and TRBJ1-4): NAGVMQNPRHLVRRRGQEARLRCSPMKGHSHVYWYRQLPEEGLKFMVYLQKENIIDESGMPKERFSAEFPKEGPSILRIQQVVRGDSAAYFCASSGQRNEKLFFGSGTQLSVL.

V usage is TRBV28 and J usage is TRBJ1-3, with D hard to call. Per germline, CDR1 MDHEN and CDR2 SYDVKM. V lost 6 bases and J 0 bases, leaving 3 bases between the germline ends. CDR3 length equals 12 residues. In DNA, the CDR3 is TGTGCCAGCAGGGGCTCTGGAAACACCATATATTTT. Amino acids: CASRGSGNTIYF.

This clone was detected a few times. J is TRBJ2-1 and V is TRBV6-6; TRBD1 or TRBD2 may be the D gene (5 bases each). This CDR3 is 16 amino acids long. CDR1 MNHNY and CDR2 SVGAGI come from the germline V gene (reference sequence). V was pared by 10 bases and J by 6 bases, with 25 bases between. The DNA for the CDR3 is TGTGCCACTAATGTGTTAGGGACGGAGGCGATCAATGAGCAGTTCTTC. It is translated as CATNVLGTEAINEQFF.

This clone appeared a few times. The chain has TRBV18 and TRBJ1-1; D is unresolved. This CDR3 comprises 13 residues. The V end was cut by 4 bases, the J end by 10 bases, with 16 bases between. CDR1 KGHSH and CDR2 LQKENI come from the germline V gene. The CDR3 DNA follows: TGTGCCAGCTCACAAAATACAGAGCCCGGAGCTTTCTTT. As protein: CASSQNTEPGAFF.

V usage is TRBV29-1 and J usage is TRBJ1-1, with D perhaps TRBD1 (5 bases). The CDR3 has 13 amino acids. Trimming took 6 bases from V and 5 from J, leaving 16 bases between them. Germline CDR1 and CDR2: SQVTM and ANQGSEA. CDR3 nucleotides: TGCAGCGTAAGCATACCAGGGAGGACTGAAGCTTTCTTT. Translating gives CSVSIPGRTEAFF.

This chain links TRBV7-2 with TRBJ2-5; TRBD1 agrees at 8 bases. This CDR3 is built from 14 residues. Germline V gene data show CDR1 as SGHTA and CDR2 as FQGNSA. J lost 1 base, V lost 5 bases, and 3 bases had no gene match. In DNA form, the CDR3 reads TGTGCCAGCAGCGTGACAGGGGCCCAAGAGACCCAGTACTTC. Protein product: CASSVTGAQETQYF.

V gene TRBV3-1 (or the pseudogene TRBV3-2) combines with J gene TRBJ2-7; TRBD2 is a possible D gene (6 bases). In germline, CDR1 is LGHDT, CDR2 YNNKEL (reference sequence). This CDR3 contains 17 residues. V gave up 2 bases and J gave up 7 bases, with 24 bases separating them. CDR3 residues: CASSQPPQGLPSEEQYF. The CDR3 DNA reads TGTGCCAGCAGCCAACCACCCCAGGGACTTCCCAGTGAGGAGCAGTACTTC.

This clone is labeled large (0.1 to 1%). The V and J genes are TRBV2 and TRBJ2-5; D is possibly TRBD1 (6 bases). Trimming shortened V by 4 bases and J by 4 bases, and 10 bases separated the two germline ends. From germline, CDR1 is SNHLY and CDR2 FYNNEI. The CDR3 is 13 residues long. CDR3 amino acids: CASSVEGGETQYF. Here the CDR3 DNA reads TGTGCCAGCAGTGTTGAAGGGGGAGAGACCCAGTACTTC. Full variable domain (rest looked up from reference TRBV2 and TRBJ2-5): EPEVTQTPSHQVTQMGQEVILRCVPISNHLYFYWYRQILGQKVEFLVSFYNNEISEKSEIFDDQFSVERPDGSNFTLKIRSTKLEDSAMYFCASSVEGGETQYFGPGTRLLVL.

The rearrangement joins TRBV2 to TRBJ1-2; the D gene is possibly TRBD1 (5 bases). The length of the CDR3 is 12 residues. V was clipped by 1 base and J by 13 bases, with 13 bases between them. Looked up from germline, CDR1 is SNHLY and CDR2 is FYNNEI. In nucleotides, the CDR3 is TGTGCCAGCAGTGAAGATATTGCAGGGTGCACCTTC. This translates into CASSEDIAGCTF.

The rearrangement joins TRBV2 to TRBJ1-1; a possible D gene is TRBD1 (5 bases). Trimming removed 6 bases from V and 0 bases from J, with 14 bases in between. CDR3 length equals 15 residues. CDR1 is SNHLY, CDR2 FYNNEI, per germline. CDR3 nucleotides: TGTGCCAGCAGCCTCGACAGCCTTATGAACACTGAAGCTTTCTTT. Translation: CASSLDSLMNTEAFF.

This clone is large (0.1 to 1%). J is TRBJ2-2 and V is TRBV7-9; maybe TRBD2 (5 bases). The germline V gene has CDR1 SEHNR and CDR2 FQNEAQ (reference sequence). Deletions cut 7 bases from V and 0 bases from J, with 24 bases between. The CDR3 has 19 amino acids. CDR3 DNA: TGTGCCAGCAACCTAGCTTACTTGCAGTCGTTCGCGAACACCGGGGAGCTGTTTTTT. Protein product: CASNLAYLQSFANTGELFF.

The V gene is TRBV24-1, the J gene TRBJ2-3; D assignment may be TRBD1 or TRBD2 (5 bases each). Deletions cut 3 bases from V and 4 bases from J, with 19 bases between. The germline CDR1 and CDR2 sequences are KGHDR and SFDVKD. This CDR3 is built from 17 residues. The CDR3 sequence is CATSDTPFAGSPDTQYF. The CDR3 DNA sequence: TGTGCCACCAGTGATACCCCGTTTGCAGGGAGCCCAGATACGCAGTATTTT.

V gene TRBV30 combines with J gene TRBJ1-5, with D unclear. Germline CDR1 is GTSNPN and CDR2 is SVGIG (reference sequence). The CDR3 consists of 15 residues. V gave up 0 bases and J gave up 6 bases, with 15 bases separating them. The CDR3 is CAWSVNVAGLQPQHF. The CDR3 DNA sequence: TGTGCCTGGAGTGTAAATGTGGCGGGTCTTCAGCCCCAGCATTTT.

This chain links TRBV3-1 (or the pseudogene TRBV3-2) with TRBJ1-1; D not certain. This CDR3 comprises 15 residues. Looked up from germline, CDR1 is LGHDT and CDR2 is YNNKEL (reference sequence). V dropped 1 base and J dropped 0 bases, with 9 bases sitting between them. CDR3 bases: TGTGCCAGCAGCCAAGCACTCCCTATGAACACTGAAGCTTTCTTT. Protein sequence: CASSQALPMNTEAFF.

The chain carries TRBV11-2 and TRBJ2-5; TRBD1 matches at 10 bases. The CDR3 extends over 14 amino acids. CDR1 and CDR2 (germline): SGHAT, FQNNGV. Trimming at V came to 7 bases and at J to 3 bases, leaving 5 bases not matched to a gene. The CDR3 protein is CASTRDRGEETQYF. CDR3 in DNA: TGTGCCAGCACCAGGGACAGGGGAGAAGAGACCCAGTACTTC.

The rearrangement links TRBV30 to TRBJ2-5; D is unresolved. The length of the CDR3 is 16 residues. Looked up from germline, CDR1 is GTSNPN and CDR2 is SVGIG (reference sequence). Trimming removed 2 bases from V and 3 bases from J, with 19 bases in between. CDR3 DNA sequence: TGTGCCTGGAGTCCCCTCTCCCCAATTCTGAAAGAGACCCAGTACTTC. Translated, it gives CAWSPLSPILKETQYF. Combining the CDR3 with reference TRBV30 and TRBJ2-5 gives the whole variable domain SQTIHQWPATLVQPVGSPLSLECTVEGTSNPNLYWYRQAAGRGLQLLFYSVGIGQISSEVPQNLSASRPQDRQFILSSKKLLLSDSGFYLCAWSPLSPILKETQYFGPGTRLLVL.

The V gene is TRBV5-1, the J gene TRBJ2-5, with D maybe TRBD2 (5 bases). V was shortened by 1 base and J by 5 bases, with 9 bases between the two germline ends. Germline CDR1 SGHRS, CDR2 YFSETQ. The CDR3 covers 13 residues. The CDR3 spells CASSLPGMETQYF. The CDR3 nucleotides are TGCGCCAGCAGCTTGCCCGGGATGGAGACCCAGTACTTC.